These 8 T cell receptor beta chains came from one sample sequenced in a study of cytomegalovirus exposure and HLA in healthy donors. The study ran its PCR with 60 Vbeta and 13 Jbeta primers. Produced via immunoSEQ multiplex PCR; TCRdb's table is partial and in-frame only. The table includes 150,000 or so clones, more than 8% detected once. Specimen: PBMCs. Receptor source: a man aged 45-65 years in good health and CMV-seronegative.

The rearrangement links TRBV28 to TRBJ2-5; a weak D match, TRBD1 (6 bases). The J call could be wrong; TRBJ2-7 is a better fit for the DNA end. Germline CDR1 reads MDHEN; CDR2 reads SYDVKM. The CDR3 loop spans 13 amino acids. CDR3 nucleotide sequence: TGTGCCAGCATCAAAGGGACATTTCGCGAGCAGTACTTC. Protein sequence: CASIKGTFREQYF.

This clone was seen only a few times. The V call is TRBV7-9, the J call TRBJ2-7; TRBD1 agrees at 12 bases. This CDR3 is built from 15 residues. V gave up 0 bases and J gave up 5 bases; unmatched junction bases: 2. Germline CDR1 is SEHNR and CDR2 is FQNEAQ (reference sequence). CDR3 bases: TGTGCCAGCAGCTTAGCGGGGACAGGGGGCCACGAGCAGTACTTC. This sequence encodes CASSLAGTGGHEQYF.

This clone has only a few counts. Here the CDR3 DNA reads TGTGCCAGCAGCGCCCGGACAGGGAGTCATGAGCAGTTCTTC. Protein product: CASSARTGSHEQFF. The chain carries TRBV7-2 and TRBJ2-1; 8 positions agree with TRBD1. Germline assignment: CDR1 SGHTA and CDR2 FQGNSA. The CDR3 has 14 residues. V lost 5 bases to trimming and J lost 8 bases; unmatched junction nucleotides: 8.

The gene calls are TRBV10-2 and TRBJ2-7, with a possible D match to TRBD2 (5 bases). The CDR3 covers 14 residues. CDR1 is WSHSY, CDR2 SAAADI, per germline. V lost 6 bases to trimming and J lost 2 bases, with 14 bases between them. Written as DNA, the CDR3 is TGCGCCAGCAGCGTCAGCGGCCCCGCCTACGAGCAGTACTTC. This codes for CASSVSGPAYEQYF.

This chain connects TRBV7-3 to TRBJ2-3; 11 bases match TRBD2. This CDR3 is built from 18 residues. Losses at the gene ends were 2 bases for V and 1 base for J; bases not matched to a gene: 8. The germline V gene has CDR1 SGHTA and CDR2 FQGTGA. The CDR3: CASSLGWTSGYGTDTQYF. Here the CDR3 DNA reads TGTGCCAGCAGCTTAGGCTGGACTAGCGGGTACGGCACAGATACGCAGTATTTT.

The chain's CDR3 is CSVTDRQPPYEQYF. CDR3 nucleotide sequence: TGCAGCGTTACCGACAGGCAGCCCCCCTACGAGCAGTACTTC. V usage is TRBV29-1 and J usage is TRBJ2-7; perhaps TRBD1 as D (6 bases). The CDR3 sequence is 14 residues long. The germline V gene encodes CDR1 SQVTM and CDR2 ANQGSEA. Trimming took 5 bases from V and 2 from J, leaving 16 bases between them.

This clone was found a few times. The chain carries TRBV9 and TRBJ2-7, with D maybe TRBD1 (6 bases). The CDR3 consists of 15 residues. V lost 3 bases to trimming and J lost 4 bases, with 17 bases between them. CDR1 and CDR2 (germline): SGDLS, YYNGEE. CDR3 DNA: TGTGCCAGCAGCGGAGGACAGAACATCCAATACGAGCAGTACTTC. Amino acids: CASSGGQNIQYEQYF.

The chain has TRBV30 and TRBJ1-1; 7 bases map to TRBD1. The V and J ends lost 3 bases and 9 bases, in that order; junction bases with no gene match: 7. CDR1 and CDR2 (germline): GTSNPN, SVGIG (reference sequence). The CDR3 has 12 residues. CDR3 residues: CAWSAGTEKAFF. The DNA for the CDR3 is TGTGCCTGGAGCGCCGGGACAGAAAAAGCTTTCTTT. Supplemented by reference TRBV30 and TRBJ1-1, the full variable domain reads SQTIHQWPATLVQPVGSPLSLECTVEGTSNPNLYWYRQAAGRGLQLLFYSVGIGQISSEVPQNLSASRPQDRQFILSSKKLLLSDSGFYLCAWSAGTEKAFFGQGTRLTVV.